Listed below are T cell receptor beta chains from one sample, sequenced in a study of blood T cell repertoires in COVID-19. Generated by immunoSEQ multiplex PCR, the TCRdb table keeps only in-frame clones and is missing some. The sample shows a few hundred thousand clones, 85% of them seen only once. Sequencing was performed on peripheral blood. Receptor source: a woman aged 18-30 years with acute or convalescent COVID-19. The CDR3 runs from the conserved cysteine through the conserved F or W. A D gene is named only where the DNA matches it firmly. Expanded clones get a size class; other rows say once, few or many, or leave the size out.

CDR3nt: TGCGCCAGCAGCTGGAACGGACAGGTATTCTCTGAAGCTTTCTTT
CDR3aa: CASSWNGQVFSEAFF
v_gene: TRBV5-1
d_gene: TRBD1
j_gene: TRBJ1-1
abundance: many

CDR3nt: TGTGCCAGCAGCTTAGAGCTGGCAGGTGAAACTGAAGCTTTCTTT
CDR3aa: CASSLELAGETEAFF
v_gene: TRBV7-9
d_gene: -
j_gene: TRBJ1-1
abundance: few

CDR3nt: TGTGCCAGCAGCGTAAACAGGGACGCTGAAGCTTTCTTT
CDR3aa: CASSVNRDAEAFF
v_gene: TRBV9
d_gene: -
j_gene: TRBJ1-1
abundance: -

CDR3nt: TGCAGCGGTAACGCGGGACAGGGGGCAGGCTACACCTTC
CDR3aa: CSGNAGQGAGYTF
v_gene: TRBV29-1
d_gene: TRBD1
j_gene: TRBJ1-2
abundance: once

CDR3nt: TGTGCCAGCAGTTTATGGCGCAGGGGCGGAAACACCATATATTTT
CDR3aa: CASSLWRRGGNTIYF
v_gene: TRBV28
d_gene: -
j_gene: TRBJ1-3
abundance: -

CDR3nt: TGTGCCAGCAGGGAGGGCACTGAAGCTTTCTTT
CDR3aa: CASREGTEAFF
v_gene: TRBV28
d_gene: -
j_gene: TRBJ1-1
abundance: -

CDR3nt: TGTGCCAGCTCACCGGCCGGGACAGGGGTTCAGCCCCAGCATTTT
CDR3aa: CASSPAGTGVQPQHF
v_gene: TRBV18
d_gene: TRBD1
j_gene: TRBJ1-5
abundance: -

CDR3nt: TGTGCCACCAGTGACCGACAGGGTGGTTATCAGCCCCAGCATTTT
CDR3aa: CATSDRQGGYQPQHF
v_gene: TRBV24-1
d_gene: TRBD1
j_gene: TRBJ1-5
abundance: -

CDR3nt: TGTGCCAGCTCGGCGGGGGGGTATTCCTACAATGAGCAGTTCTTC
CDR3aa: CASSAGGYSYNEQFF
v_gene: TRBV6-5
d_gene: TRBD2
j_gene: TRBJ2-1
abundance: -

CDR3nt: TGTGCCAGCAGCTTATCCGGATACTACTCTGGAAACACCATATATTTT
CDR3aa: CASSLSGYYSGNTIYF
v_gene: TRBV7-9
d_gene: -
j_gene: TRBJ1-3
abundance: -

CDR3nt: TGTGCCACCAGTGAGGTGTCGGGGGGATCGAACTCTGGGGCCAACGTCCTGACTTTC
CDR3aa: CATSEVSGGSNSGANVLTF
v_gene: TRBV24-1
d_gene: TRBD2
j_gene: TRBJ2-6
abundance: -

CDR3nt: TGTGCCAGCTCACCAAGGGTAGCGGGGGCCTCCTACAATGAGCAGTTCTTC
CDR3aa: CASSPRVAGASYNEQFF
v_gene: TRBV18
d_gene: TRBD2
j_gene: TRBJ2-1
abundance: -

CDR3nt: TGCGCCAGCGTCGGGACAGGGGGCGGGTATGGCTACACCTTC
CDR3aa: CASVGTGGGYGYTF
v_gene: TRBV23-1
d_gene: TRBD1
j_gene: TRBJ1-2
abundance: -

CDR3nt: TGCGCCAGCAGGGGACTAGCGGGGGGTTCAGATACGCAGTATTTT
CDR3aa: CASRGLAGGSDTQYF
v_gene: TRBV5-1
d_gene: TRBD2
j_gene: TRBJ2-3
abundance: -

CDR3nt: TGTGCCACCGCGGTCGCCTACAACACCTACGAGCAGTACTTC
CDR3aa: CATAVAYNTYEQYF
v_gene: TRBV24-1
d_gene: -
j_gene: TRBJ2-7
abundance: few

CDR3nt: TGTGCCAGCAGCCAAGCAGGAGCCAGCGGGAGGTGGTACGAGCAGTACTTC
CDR3aa: CASSQAGASGRWYEQYF
v_gene: TRBV3-1/TRBV3-2
d_gene: TRBD2
j_gene: TRBJ2-7
abundance: once

CDR3nt: TGCGCCAGCAGCTCAGGGGGCTATGGCTACACCTTC
CDR3aa: CASSSGGYGYTF
v_gene: TRBV4-1
d_gene: TRBD1
j_gene: TRBJ1-2
abundance: -

CDR3nt: TGTGCCAGCAGCTCCGTGACCAAGGGGCGAGCGGGAGTTTACAATGAGCAGTTCTTC
CDR3aa: CASSSVTKGRAGVYNEQFF
v_gene: TRBV7-3
d_gene: TRBD2
j_gene: TRBJ2-1
abundance: -

CDR3nt: TGTGCCAGCAGTGCAGGATCGCCGGGGGGGCCGCCGTTCGAGCAGTACTTC
CDR3aa: CASSAGSPGGPPFEQYF
v_gene: TRBV6-1
d_gene: TRBD2
j_gene: TRBJ2-7
abundance: -

CDR3nt: TGCGCCAGCAGCCGTAGGCCGCGACAGAACTATGGCTACACCTTC
CDR3aa: CASSRRPRQNYGYTF
v_gene: TRBV23-1
d_gene: -
j_gene: TRBJ1-2
abundance: -

CDR3nt: TGTGCCAGCAGTGATCAAGGTCAGGGAAACACTGAAGCTTTCTTT
CDR3aa: CASSDQGQGNTEAFF
v_gene: TRBV6-1
d_gene: -
j_gene: TRBJ1-1
abundance: -

CDR3nt: TGCAGTGCTAGTTCCTCAGGGATTGAGTATGGCTACACCTTC
CDR3aa: CSASSSGIEYGYTF
v_gene: TRBV20-1
d_gene: -
j_gene: TRBJ1-2
abundance: few

CDR3nt: TGTGCCAGCAGTCACAACCCGGGACAGGGGACAGATACGCAGTATTTT
CDR3aa: CASSHNPGQGTDTQYF
v_gene: TRBV6-6
d_gene: TRBD1
j_gene: TRBJ2-3
abundance: -

CDR3nt: TGTGCCAGCACCCTGACGGAGAACTATGGCTACACCTTC
CDR3aa: CASTLTENYGYTF
v_gene: TRBV12-3/TRBV12-4
d_gene: -
j_gene: TRBJ1-2
abundance: -